This TCR beta chain was retrieved from a study of blood T cell repertoires in COVID-19. This clone appeared a single time. The CDR3 totals 16 residues. Germline CDR1 reads MNHEY; CDR2 reads SVGAGI. V dropped 0 bases and J dropped 5; count of bases not matched to a gene: 8. Only in-frame clones appear in the TCRdb table, and some are missing; sequencing was by immunoSEQ multiplex PCR. The sample holds some 70,000 clones; about 90% are singletons and the top ten take approximately 6.8%. The genes are TRBV6-5 and TRBJ2-5; 8 nucleotides align to TRBD1. The source is a woman of 80 years or more with active COVID-19. The sequencing sample was made of peripheral blood. This CDR3 reads CASSYSNAGGAETQYF. The CDR3 nucleotides are TGTGCCAGCAGTTACTCGAATGCAGGGGGCGCGGAGACCCAGTACTTC.